This TCR beta chain stems from a study of early T cells in non-severe SARS-CoV-2 infection. TCRdb used MiXCR to reprocess the 5' RACE reads, holding one entry per CDR3 protein. The profile covers roughly 57,000 distinct CDR3 sequences, with under 15% appearing a single time and 1.2% to 1.5% taken by the ten largest. V lost 1 base to trimming and J lost 4 bases, with 13 bases between them. Germline V gene data show CDR1 as KGHSH and CDR2 as LQKENI. This CDR3 contains 15 residues. The sequenced sample was whole blood. The origin of this receptor is an adult who was a healthcare worker with PCR-confirmed SARS-CoV-2 infection or an uninfected control (not recorded which). The chain couples TRBV18 to TRBJ1-1; perhaps TRBD1 as D (5 bases). In DNA form, the CDR3 reads TGTGCCAGCTCACCACTGGGTCAGGGTGGCACTGAAGCTTTCTTT. Its translation is CASSPLGQGGTEAFF. Full variable domain (rest looked up from reference TRBV18 and TRBJ1-1): NAGVMQNPRHLVRRRGQEARLRCSPMKGHSHVYWYRQLPEEGLKFMVYLQKENIIDESGMPKERFSAEFPKEGPSILRIQQVVRGDSAAYFCASSPLGQGGTEAFFGQGTRLTVV.